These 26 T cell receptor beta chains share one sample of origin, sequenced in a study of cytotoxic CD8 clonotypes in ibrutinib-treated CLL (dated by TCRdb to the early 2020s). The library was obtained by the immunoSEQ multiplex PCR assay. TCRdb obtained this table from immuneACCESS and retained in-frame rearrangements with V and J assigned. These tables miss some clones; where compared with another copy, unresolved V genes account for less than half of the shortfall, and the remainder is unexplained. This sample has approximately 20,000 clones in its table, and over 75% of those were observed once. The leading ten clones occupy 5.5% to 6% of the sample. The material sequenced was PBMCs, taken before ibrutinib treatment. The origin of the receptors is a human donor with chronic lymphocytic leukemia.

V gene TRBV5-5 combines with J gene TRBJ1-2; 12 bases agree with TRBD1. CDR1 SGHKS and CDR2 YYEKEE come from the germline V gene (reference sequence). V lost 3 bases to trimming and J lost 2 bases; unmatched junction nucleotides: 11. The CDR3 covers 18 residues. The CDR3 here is CASSSLGTGGLRNYGYTF. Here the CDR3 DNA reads TGTGCCAGCAGCTCGCTCGGGACAGGGGGCCTTCGGAACTATGGCTACACCTTC.

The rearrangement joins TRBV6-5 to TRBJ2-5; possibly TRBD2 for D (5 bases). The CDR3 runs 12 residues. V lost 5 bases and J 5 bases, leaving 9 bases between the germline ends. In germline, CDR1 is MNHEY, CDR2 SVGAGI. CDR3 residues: CASSITGETQYF. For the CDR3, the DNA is TGTGCCAGCAGTATTACGGGGGAGACCCAGTACTTC.

Here the CDR3 DNA reads TGTGCCAGCAGCTCAGCGGACGGCTATAATTCACCCCTCCACTTT. This encodes CASSSADGYNSPLHF. V and J are TRBV7-6 and TRBJ1-6, with D unclear. From germline, CDR1 is SGHVS and CDR2 FNYEAQ. The CDR3 length is 15 residues. V lost 4 bases to trimming and J lost 3 bases, with 10 bases between them.

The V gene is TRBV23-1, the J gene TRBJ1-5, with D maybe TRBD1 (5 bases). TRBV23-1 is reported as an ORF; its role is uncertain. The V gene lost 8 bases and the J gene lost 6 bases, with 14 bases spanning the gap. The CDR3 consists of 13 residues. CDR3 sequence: CASLKRGCQPQHF. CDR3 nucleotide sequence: TGCGCCAGCCTTAAGAGGGGATGTCAGCCCCAGCATTTT.

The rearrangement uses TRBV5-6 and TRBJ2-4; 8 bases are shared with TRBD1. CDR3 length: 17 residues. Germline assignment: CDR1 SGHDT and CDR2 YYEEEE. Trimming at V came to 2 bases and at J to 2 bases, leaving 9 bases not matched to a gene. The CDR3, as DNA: TGTGCCAGCAGCTTAAGGACAGGGATATTTTCCAAAAACATTCAGTACTTC. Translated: CASSLRTGIFSKNIQYF.

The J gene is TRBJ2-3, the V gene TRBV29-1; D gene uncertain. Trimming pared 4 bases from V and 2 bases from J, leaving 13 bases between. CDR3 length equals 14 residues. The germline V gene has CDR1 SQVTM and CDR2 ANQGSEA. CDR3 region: CSVVKPDSTDTQYF. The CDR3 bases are TGCAGCGTTGTCAAGCCCGATTCCACAGATACGCAGTATTTT.

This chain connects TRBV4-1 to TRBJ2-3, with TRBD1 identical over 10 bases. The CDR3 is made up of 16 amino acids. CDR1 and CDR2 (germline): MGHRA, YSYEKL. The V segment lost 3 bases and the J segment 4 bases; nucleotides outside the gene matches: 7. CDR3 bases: TGCGCCAGCAGCCAGGCTCGACAGGGGGCCGCAGATACGCAGTATTTT. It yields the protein CASSQARQGAADTQYF.

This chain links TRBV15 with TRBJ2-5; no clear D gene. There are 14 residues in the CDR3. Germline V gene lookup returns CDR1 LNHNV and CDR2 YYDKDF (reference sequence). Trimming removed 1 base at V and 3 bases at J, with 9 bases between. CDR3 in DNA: TGTGCCACCAGCAGAGGTCTACCAGAAGAGACCCAGTACTTC. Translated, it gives CATSRGLPEETQYF.

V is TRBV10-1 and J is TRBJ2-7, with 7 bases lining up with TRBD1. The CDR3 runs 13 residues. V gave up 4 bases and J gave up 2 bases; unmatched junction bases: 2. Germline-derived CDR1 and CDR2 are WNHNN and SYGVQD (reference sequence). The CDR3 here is CASSATGPYEQYF. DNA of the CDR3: TGCGCCAGCAGTGCGACAGGGCCCTACGAGCAGTACTTC.

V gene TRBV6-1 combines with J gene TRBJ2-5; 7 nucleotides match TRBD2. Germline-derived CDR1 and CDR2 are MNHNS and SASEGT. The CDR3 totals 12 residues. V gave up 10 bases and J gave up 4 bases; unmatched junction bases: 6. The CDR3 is CATMGGGETQYF. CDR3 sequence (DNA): TGTGCCACCATGGGGGGGGGAGAGACCCAGTACTTC.

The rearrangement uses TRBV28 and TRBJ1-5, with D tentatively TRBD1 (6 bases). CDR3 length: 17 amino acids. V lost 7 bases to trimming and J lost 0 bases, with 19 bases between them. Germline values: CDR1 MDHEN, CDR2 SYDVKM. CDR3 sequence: CASIPGGTPYSNQPQHF. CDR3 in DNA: TGTGCCAGCATCCCCGGTGGGACACCTTATAGCAATCAGCCCCAGCATTTT.

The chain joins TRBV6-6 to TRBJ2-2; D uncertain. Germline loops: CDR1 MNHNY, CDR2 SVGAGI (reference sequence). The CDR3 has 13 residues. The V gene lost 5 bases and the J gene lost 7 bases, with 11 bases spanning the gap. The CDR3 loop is CASSTLVDGELFF. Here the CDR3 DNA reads TGTGCCAGCAGTACACTCGTGGACGGGGAGCTGTTTTTT.

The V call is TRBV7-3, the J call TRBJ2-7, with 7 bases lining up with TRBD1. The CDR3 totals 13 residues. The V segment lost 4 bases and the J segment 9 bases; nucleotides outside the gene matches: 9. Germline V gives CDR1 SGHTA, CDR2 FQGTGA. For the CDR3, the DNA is TGTGCCAGCAGCTCAAACCCCGGGGACAGGCAGTACTTC. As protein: CASSSNPGDRQYF.

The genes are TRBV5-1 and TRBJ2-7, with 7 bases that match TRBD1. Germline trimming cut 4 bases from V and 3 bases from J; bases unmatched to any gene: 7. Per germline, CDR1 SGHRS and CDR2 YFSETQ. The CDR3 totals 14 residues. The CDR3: CASSPRQGNYEQYF. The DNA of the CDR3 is TGCGCCAGCAGCCCACGACAGGGAAACTACGAGCAGTACTTC.

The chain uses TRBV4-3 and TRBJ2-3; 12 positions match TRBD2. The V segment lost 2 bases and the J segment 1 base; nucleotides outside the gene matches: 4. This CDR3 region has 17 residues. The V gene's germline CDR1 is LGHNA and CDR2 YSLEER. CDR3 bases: TGCGCCAGCAGCCAAATACTAGCGGGGGGCGGCACAGATACGCAGTATTTT. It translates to CASSQILAGGGTDTQYF.

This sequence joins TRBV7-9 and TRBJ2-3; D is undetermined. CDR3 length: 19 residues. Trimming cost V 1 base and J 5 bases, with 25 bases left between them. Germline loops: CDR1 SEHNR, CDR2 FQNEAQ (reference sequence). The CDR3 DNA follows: TGTGCCAGCAGCTTAGAGGGCTCCGATAGACCACAGCAACGAGATACGCAGTATTTT. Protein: CASSLEGSDRPQQRDTQYF. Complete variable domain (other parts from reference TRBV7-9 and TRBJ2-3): DTGVSQNPRHKITKRGQNVTFRCDPISEHNRLYWYRQTLGQGPEFLTYFQNEAQLEKSRLLSDRFSAERPKGSFSTLEIQRTEQGDSAMYLCASSLEGSDRPQQRDTQYFGPGTRLTVL.

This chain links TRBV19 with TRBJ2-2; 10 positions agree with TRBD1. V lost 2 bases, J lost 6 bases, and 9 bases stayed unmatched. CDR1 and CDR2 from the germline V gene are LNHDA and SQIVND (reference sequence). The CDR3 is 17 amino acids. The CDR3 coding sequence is TGTGCCAGTAGTATATTATGGGACAGGGGTGTTTCCGGGGAGCTGTTTTTT. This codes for CASSILWDRGVSGELFF.

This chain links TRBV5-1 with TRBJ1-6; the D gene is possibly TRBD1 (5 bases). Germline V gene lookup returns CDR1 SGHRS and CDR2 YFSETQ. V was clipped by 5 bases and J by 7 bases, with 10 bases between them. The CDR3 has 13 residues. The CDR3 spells CASSGDRNSPLHF. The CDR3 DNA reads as TGCGCCAGCAGTGGGGACCGAAATTCACCCCTCCACTTT.

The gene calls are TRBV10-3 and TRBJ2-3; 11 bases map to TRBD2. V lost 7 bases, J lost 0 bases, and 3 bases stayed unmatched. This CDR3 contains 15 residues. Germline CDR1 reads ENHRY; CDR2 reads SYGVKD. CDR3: CAITSGGSSTDTQYF. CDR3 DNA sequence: TGTGCCATCACTAGCGGGGGGTCTAGCACAGATACGCAGTATTTT.

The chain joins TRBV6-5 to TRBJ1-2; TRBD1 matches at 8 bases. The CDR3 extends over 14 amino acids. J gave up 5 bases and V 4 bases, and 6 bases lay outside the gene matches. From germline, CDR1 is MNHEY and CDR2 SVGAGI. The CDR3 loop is CASSSRTGLYGYTF. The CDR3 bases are TGTGCCAGCAGTTCGCGGACAGGGCTATATGGCTACACCTTC.

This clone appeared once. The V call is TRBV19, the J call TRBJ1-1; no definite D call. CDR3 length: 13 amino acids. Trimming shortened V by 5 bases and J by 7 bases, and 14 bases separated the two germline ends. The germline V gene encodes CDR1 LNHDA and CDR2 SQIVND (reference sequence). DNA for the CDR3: TGTGCCAGTAGTGCCCGAGGCCGGGTTGAAGCTTTCTTT. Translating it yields CASSARGRVEAFF.

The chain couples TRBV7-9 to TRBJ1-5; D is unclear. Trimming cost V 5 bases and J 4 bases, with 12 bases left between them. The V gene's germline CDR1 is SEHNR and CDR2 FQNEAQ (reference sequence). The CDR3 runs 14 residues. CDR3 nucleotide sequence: TGTGCCAGCAGCCCCCTTCGGGAGAATCAGCCCCAGCATTTT. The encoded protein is CASSPLRENQPQHF.

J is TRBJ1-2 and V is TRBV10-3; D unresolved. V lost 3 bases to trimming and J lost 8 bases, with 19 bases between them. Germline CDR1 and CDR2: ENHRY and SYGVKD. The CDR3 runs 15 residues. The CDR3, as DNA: TGTGCCATCAGTGATTCCCCCTTTGGGGAAAACGGCTACACCTTC. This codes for CAISDSPFGENGYTF.

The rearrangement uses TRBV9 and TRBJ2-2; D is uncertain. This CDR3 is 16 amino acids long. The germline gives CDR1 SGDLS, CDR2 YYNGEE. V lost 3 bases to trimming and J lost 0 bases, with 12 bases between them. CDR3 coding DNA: TGTGCCAGCAGCGCCGTCGGCAGAACGAACACCGGGGAGCTGTTTTTT. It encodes CASSAVGRTNTGELFF.

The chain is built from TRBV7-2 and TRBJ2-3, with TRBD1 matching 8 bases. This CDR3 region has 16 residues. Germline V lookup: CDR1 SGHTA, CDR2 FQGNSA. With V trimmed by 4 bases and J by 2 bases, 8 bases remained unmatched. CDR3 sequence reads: CASSSQGVGPTDTQYF. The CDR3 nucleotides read TGTGCCAGCAGCTCACAGGGGGTGGGACCCACAGATACGCAGTATTTT.

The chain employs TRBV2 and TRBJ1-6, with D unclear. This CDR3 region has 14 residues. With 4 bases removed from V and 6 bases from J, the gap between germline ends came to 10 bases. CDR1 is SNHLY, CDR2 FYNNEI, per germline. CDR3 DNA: TGTGCCAGCAGTGGCAGTATGAGTAATTCACCCCTCCACTTT. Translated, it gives CASSGSMSNSPLHF.